This T cell receptor (beta chain) originates from a study of T-cell reconstitution after alpha-beta-depleted transplantation in children. The V segment lost 2 bases and the J segment 4 bases; nucleotides outside the gene matches: 20. The CDR3 is 20 amino acids. Per the germline V gene, CDR1 is SGHAT and CDR2 is FQNNGV. To note about this clonotype: Its antigen is as yet unknown.

Study outcomes and limitations: Roughly two months post-transplant, alpha-beta T cells reportedly originated from several hundred graft clones that had expanded.

Library preparation (for TCRbeta) was performed with unique molecular identifiers. TCRdb redid the calling of the PCR reads with MiXCR, one entry per CDR3 protein. The sample includes about 500,000 distinct CDR3 sequences, 9.5% to 12% of them seen just once. This sample comprised PBMCs, mostly from graft donor cells, obtained 180 days after TCRalphabeta/CD19-depleted stem cell transplant. The chain is built from TRBV11-2 and TRBJ1-5, with 7 positions matching TRBD1. This sequence originates from a female patient under 10 years old who had a stem cell transplant for aplastic anemia, so the T cells may come from the graft donor. The CDR3 sequence: CASSLWPLGVLGGPNQPQHF. CDR3 sequence (DNA): TGTGCCAGCAGCTTATGGCCCCTGGGTGTTTTAGGGGGCCCGAATCAGCCCCAGCATTTT.